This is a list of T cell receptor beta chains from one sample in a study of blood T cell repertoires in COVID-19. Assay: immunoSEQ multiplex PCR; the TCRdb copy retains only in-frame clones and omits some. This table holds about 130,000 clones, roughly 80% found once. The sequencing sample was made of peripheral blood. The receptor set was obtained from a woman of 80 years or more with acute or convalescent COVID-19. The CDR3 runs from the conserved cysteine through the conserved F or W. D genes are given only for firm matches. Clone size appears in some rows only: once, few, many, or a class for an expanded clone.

cdr3_aa: CASSLVGGGTYNEQFF
cdr3_nt: TGTGCCAGCAGCTTAGTCGGGGGAGGAACCTACAATGAGCAGTTCTTC
v_call: TRBV7-6
j_call: TRBJ2-1
clone_size: .
d_call: .
cdr3_length: 16

cdr3_aa: CASSMGRGHEKLFF
cdr3_nt: TGTGCCAGTAGTATGGGAAGGGGGCATGAAAAACTGTTTTTT
v_call: TRBV19
j_call: TRBJ1-4
clone_size: .
d_call: TRBD1
cdr3_length: 14

cdr3_aa: CASSRLAGDNTGELFF
cdr3_nt: TGCGCCAGCAGCCGACTAGCGGGGGATAACACCGGGGAGCTGTTTTTT
v_call: TRBV5-1
j_call: TRBJ2-2
clone_size: few
d_call: TRBD2
cdr3_length: 16

cdr3_aa: CASSQGRGLNYGYTF
cdr3_nt: TGCGCCAGCAGCCAGGGGCGGGGGCTAAACTATGGCTACACCTTC
v_call: TRBV4-3
j_call: TRBJ1-2
clone_size: once
d_call: .
cdr3_length: 15

cdr3_aa: CASSRAETQYF
cdr3_nt: TGTGCCAGCAGCAGGGCGGAGACCCAGTACTTC
v_call: TRBV6-5
j_call: TRBJ2-5
clone_size: .
d_call: .
cdr3_length: 11

cdr3_aa: CASSQGQAEPQHF
cdr3_nt: TGTGCCAGCTCGCAGGGACAGGCGGAGCCCCAGCATTTT
v_call: TRBV18
j_call: TRBJ1-5
clone_size: .
d_call: TRBD1
cdr3_length: 13

cdr3_aa: CASSLDRTGNTEAFF
cdr3_nt: TGTGCCAGCAGTTTAGACCGAACAGGAAACACTGAAGCTTTCTTT
v_call: TRBV27
j_call: TRBJ1-1
clone_size: .
d_call: .
cdr3_length: 15

cdr3_aa: CASSLWSGAGNTIYF
cdr3_nt: TGTGCCAGCAGTCTTTGGTCAGGGGCAGGAAACACCATATATTTT
v_call: TRBV27
j_call: TRBJ1-3
clone_size: .
d_call: .
cdr3_length: 15

cdr3_aa: CASSLEGVSSYNSPLHF
cdr3_nt: TGTGCCAGCAGCTTAGAGGGGGTGAGCTCCTATAATTCACCCCTCCACTTT
v_call: TRBV7-2
j_call: TRBJ1-6
clone_size: .
d_call: .
cdr3_length: 17

cdr3_aa: CASSRERGWDNEQFF
cdr3_nt: TGCGCCAGCAGCAGAGAGCGGGGTTGGGACAATGAGCAGTTCTTC
v_call: TRBV5-1
j_call: TRBJ2-1
clone_size: .
d_call: TRBD2
cdr3_length: 15

cdr3_aa: CASFLDSTQLDTIYF
cdr3_nt: TGTGCCAGTTTTCTGGACAGTACTCAACTTGACACCATATATTTT
v_call: TRBV19
j_call: TRBJ1-3
clone_size: .
d_call: .
cdr3_length: 15

cdr3_aa: CASSHSSLDSPNEKLFF
cdr3_nt: TGCGCCAGCAGCCATAGTTCCCTGGACAGCCCTAATGAAAAACTGTTTTTT
v_call: TRBV4-1
j_call: TRBJ1-4
clone_size: .
d_call: .
cdr3_length: 17

cdr3_aa: CAISRDTLEQYF
cdr3_nt: TGTGCCATCAGCCGGGACACCCTCGAGCAGTACTTC
v_call: TRBV10-3
j_call: TRBJ2-7
clone_size: few
d_call: .
cdr3_length: 12

cdr3_aa: CASSLDQGGTDTQYF
cdr3_nt: TGCGCCAGCAGCTTGGATCAGGGCGGCACAGATACGCAGTATTTT
v_call: TRBV5-1
j_call: TRBJ2-3
clone_size: .
d_call: .
cdr3_length: 15

cdr3_aa: CASSYRQNTEAFF
cdr3_nt: TGTGCCAGCAGTTATAGACAGAACACTGAAGCTTTCTTT
v_call: TRBV6-5
j_call: TRBJ1-1
clone_size: .
d_call: .
cdr3_length: 13

cdr3_aa: CASSQPREFVMNTEAFF
cdr3_nt: TGTGCCAGCAGCCAACCCCGGGAATTCGTCATGAACACTGAAGCTTTCTTT
v_call: TRBV13
j_call: TRBJ1-1
clone_size: .
d_call: .
cdr3_length: 17

cdr3_aa: CASSPPTSGRQETQYF
cdr3_nt: TGTGCCAGCTCACCACCGACTAGCGGGAGGCAAGAGACCCAGTACTTC
v_call: TRBV18
j_call: TRBJ2-5
clone_size: .
d_call: TRBD2
cdr3_length: 16

cdr3_aa: CASSPVGATEAFF
cdr3_nt: TGTGCCAGCAGCCCTGTTGGGGCCACTGAAGCTTTCTTT
v_call: TRBV7-9
j_call: TRBJ1-1
clone_size: .
d_call: .
cdr3_length: 13

cdr3_aa: CASRFSGTETEAFF
cdr3_nt: TGTGCCAGCAGGTTTTCCGGGACAGAGACTGAAGCTTTCTTT
v_call: TRBV5-4
j_call: TRBJ1-1
clone_size: few
d_call: TRBD1
cdr3_length: 14

cdr3_aa: CAGAALQGGSGEAFF
cdr3_nt: TGTGCTGGCGCGGCTCTACAGGGTGGTAGTGGTGAAGCTTTCTTT
v_call: TRBV12-5
j_call: TRBJ1-1
clone_size: .
d_call: .
cdr3_length: 15

cdr3_aa: CASSLGFGGINTGELFF
cdr3_nt: TGCGCCAGCAGCTTGGGATTCGGGGGAATAAACACCGGGGAGCTGTTTTTT
v_call: TRBV5-1
j_call: TRBJ2-2
clone_size: .
d_call: .
cdr3_length: 17

cdr3_aa: CAWSGGYGANVLTF
cdr3_nt: TGTGCCTGGAGTGGAGGGTATGGGGCCAACGTCCTGACTTTC
v_call: TRBV30
j_call: TRBJ2-6
clone_size: .
d_call: .
cdr3_length: 14

cdr3_aa: CASSSRTSGIYEQYF
cdr3_nt: TGTGCCAGCAGCTCCCGGACTAGCGGGATCTACGAGCAGTACTTC
v_call: TRBV5-4
j_call: TRBJ2-7
clone_size: once
d_call: TRBD2
cdr3_length: 15

cdr3_aa: CASRLAGGPHEQYF
cdr3_nt: TGTGCCAGCAGACTAGCGGGAGGGCCCCACGAGCAGTACTTC
v_call: TRBV27
j_call: TRBJ2-7
clone_size: .
d_call: TRBD2
cdr3_length: 14

cdr3_aa: CASVLAGGRETEAFF
cdr3_nt: TGCGCCAGCGTTCTTGCGGGGGGGCGCGAAACTGAAGCTTTCTTT
v_call: TRBV10-2
j_call: TRBJ1-1
clone_size: .
d_call: .
cdr3_length: 15

cdr3_aa: CASSSVAGAATGELFF
cdr3_nt: TGCGCCAGCAGCTCAGTAGCGGGCGCCGCCACCGGGGAGCTGTTTTTT
v_call: TRBV5-1
j_call: TRBJ2-2
clone_size: .
d_call: TRBD2
cdr3_length: 16

cdr3_aa: CASSQGRTANYGYTF
cdr3_nt: TGTGCCAGCAGCCAAGGGAGGACAGCGAACTATGGCTACACCTTC
v_call: TRBV14
j_call: TRBJ1-2
clone_size: .
d_call: .
cdr3_length: 15

cdr3_aa: CASSTDRGNTIYF
cdr3_nt: TGTGCCAGTAGCACCGACAGGGGAAACACCATATATTTT
v_call: TRBV19
j_call: TRBJ1-3
clone_size: .
d_call: .
cdr3_length: 13

cdr3_aa: CSIRDSYEQYF
cdr3_nt: TGCAGTATACGGGACTCCTACGAGCAGTACTTC
v_call: TRBV20-1
j_call: TRBJ2-7
clone_size: .
d_call: .
cdr3_length: 11

cdr3_aa: CASSQGLGARGRRDGELFF
cdr3_nt: TGCGCCAGCAGCCAAGGCCTGGGGGCCAGGGGGCGAAGGGACGGGGAGCTGTTTTTT
v_call: TRBV4-3
j_call: TRBJ2-2
clone_size: .
d_call: TRBD1
cdr3_length: 19